A single sample is the source of the 13 T cell receptor beta chains below, sequenced in a study of metastatic and nonmetastatic thyroid tumors. Using MiXCR, TCRdb re-called clones from the PCR reads. This table holds 15,000 to 20,000 clones, under 15% found once. Patients were all untreated before their thyroid surgery. Input material: tumor tissue. These receptors were obtained from a female donor with papillary thyroid cancer or a benign thyroid nodule (not recorded which). Some clones in this sample may be carry-over from other donors' samples.

In this sample, this clone turned up many times. The genes are TRBV6-5 and TRBJ2-1, with TRBD2 as a possible D gene (6 bases). Germline CDR1 reads MNHEY; CDR2 reads SVGAGI. The CDR3 extends over 15 amino acids. Trimming pared 1 base from V and 8 bases from J, leaving 15 bases between. The CDR3 nucleotides read TGTGCCAGCAGTTACTTATCGAGGGGCGGGGATGAGCAGTTCTTC. Its protein product is CASSYLSRGGDEQFF.

This clone was observed a handful of times. The chain has TRBV6-5 and TRBJ2-2; 13 positions match TRBD2. The CDR3 consists of 17 residues. The germline gives CDR1 MNHEY, CDR2 SVGAGI. V dropped 2 bases and J dropped 6; count of bases not matched to a gene: 6. This CDR3 reads CASSYLWTSGSPGELFF. CDR3 DNA: TGTGCCAGCAGTTACCTCTGGACTAGCGGGAGTCCCGGGGAGCTGTTTTTT.

A word on this clone: A much larger clone differs by one base, so this may be a read error. The conserved final phenylalanine or tryptophan is absent from the CDR3, which likely points to a read error. V and J are TRBV6-2 or TRBV6-3 and TRBJ2-1, with 7 positions matching TRBD1. Germline-derived CDR1 and CDR2 are MNHEY and SVGEGT. The CDR3 is made up of 15 amino acids. Trimming took 0 bases from V and 8 from J; bases not matched to a gene: 7. CDR3 DNA sequence: TGTGCCAGCAGTTACTCGACAGGGCTAGCCGATGAGCAGTTCCTC. It encodes CASSYSTGLADEQFL.

In this sample, this clone turned up many times. V and J are TRBV20-1 and TRBJ1-2; D may be TRBD1 (6 bases). Germline CDR1 reads DFQATT; CDR2 reads SNEGSKA (reference sequence). CDR3 length: 14 amino acids. The ends were cut back, 0 bases at V and 8 bases at J, with 16 bases in the middle. The DNA of the CDR3 is TGCAGTGCTAGAGATCCAACAGGGTATGGGGGCTACACCTTC. Its translation is CSARDPTGYGGYTF.

This clone was observed at least ten times. As DNA, the CDR3 is TGTGCCAGCTCACCCTCGTGGAGCGGGGCAGATACGCAGTATTTT. Protein sequence: CASSPSWSGADTQYF. The rearrangement uses TRBV18 and TRBJ2-3; 7 bases map to TRBD2. The CDR3 covers 15 residues. Germline-derived CDR1 and CDR2 are KGHSH and LQKENI. Germline trimming cut 3 bases from V and 4 bases from J; bases unmatched to any gene: 7. Looking up the rest from reference TRBV18 and TRBJ2-3 gives the full variable domain: NAGVMQNPRHLVRRRGQEARLRCSPMKGHSHVYWYRQLPEEGLKFMVYLQKENIIDESGMPKERFSAEFPKEGPSILRIQQVVRGDSAAYFCASSPSWSGADTQYFGPGTRLTVL.

At least ten counts were recorded for this clone. J is TRBJ2-5 and V is TRBV5-1, with TRBD1 matching 10 bases. The germline V gene encodes CDR1 SGHRS and CDR2 YFSETQ. V was clipped by 4 bases and J by 5 bases; unmatched bases: 5. The CDR3 length is 14 residues. CDR3: CASSLGTGEETQYF. CDR3 DNA sequence: TGCGCCAGCAGCCTAGGGACAGGGGAGGAGACCCAGTACTTC.

This clone was seen many times. The CDR3 DNA follows: TGTGCCAGCAGTCACGACAGGGGTCAGCCCCAGCATTTT. This gives the protein CASSHDRGQPQHF. The chain recombines TRBV27 with TRBJ1-5, with 8 positions matching TRBD1. Germline trimming cut 5 bases from V and 6 bases from J; bases unmatched to any gene: 3. The CDR3 contains 13 residues. In germline, CDR1 is MNHEY, CDR2 SMNVEV (reference sequence).

In its sample, this clone is medium-sized. The chain is built from TRBV6-1 and TRBJ1-6, with D maybe TRBD1 (6 bases). V dropped 7 bases and J dropped 7 bases, with 14 bases sitting between them. The CDR3 is made up of 14 amino acids. The germline V gene encodes CDR1 MNHNS and CDR2 SASEGT. The CDR3 protein is CASNPWGANSPLHF. As DNA, the CDR3 is TGTGCCAGCAATCCCTGGGGGGCGAATTCACCCCTCCACTTT.

This clone was seen at least ten times. The rearrangement joins TRBV2 to TRBJ1-5; D remains unclear. CDR1 is SNHLY, CDR2 FYNNEI, per germline. This CDR3 has 12 residues. V was pared by 6 bases and J by 4 bases, with 7 bases between. CDR3 DNA: TGTGCCAGCAGCGGTGGAAATCAGCCCCAGCATTTT. It translates to CASSGGNQPQHF.

This sequence joins TRBV6-1 and TRBJ2-7; D is undetermined. The CDR3 spans 11 residues. Germline V gives CDR1 MNHNS, CDR2 SASEGT. Trimming took 6 bases from V and 5 from J, leaving 8 bases between them. CDR3 coding DNA: TGTGCCAGCAGGGGGTTCAACGAGCAGTACTTC. It translates to CASRGFNEQYF.

By sample share, this clone is medium-sized (0.01 to 0.1%). This rearrangement joins TRBV9 to TRBJ2-1, with 15 bases matching TRBD2. CDR1 and CDR2 (germline): SGDLS, YYNGEE. The length of the CDR3 is 20 residues. Unmatched junction bases numbered 7, after V lost 0 bases and J lost 0 bases. CDR3 sequence reads: CASSVEGLAGGLGSYNEQFF. CDR3 sequence (DNA): TGTGCCAGCAGCGTAGAGGGACTAGCGGGGGGATTGGGCTCCTACAATGAGCAGTTCTTC. Combining the CDR3 with reference TRBV9 and TRBJ2-1 gives the whole variable domain DSGVTQTPKHLITATGQRVTLRCSPRSGDLSVYWYQQSLDQGLQFLIQYYNGEERAKGNILERFSAQQFPDLHSELNLSSLELGDSALYFCASSVEGLAGGLGSYNEQFFGPGTRLTVL.

This clone is termed large. V and J are TRBV5-5 and TRBJ2-3; 7 nucleotides line up with TRBD1. This CDR3 has 16 residues. With V trimmed by 4 bases and J by 2 bases, 10 bases remained unmatched. CDR1 is SGHKS, CDR2 YYEKEE, per germline (reference sequence). CDR3 sequence reads: CASSTRQGTHTDTQYF. In DNA form, the CDR3 reads TGTGCCAGCAGCACACGACAGGGAACACACACAGATACGCAGTATTTT. The full variable domain, rest sourced from reference TRBV5-5 and TRBJ2-3, is DAGVTQSPTHLIKTRGQQVTLRCSPISGHKSVSWYQQVLGQGPQFIFQYYEKEERGRGNFPDRFSARQFPNYSSELNVNALLLGDSALYLCASSTRQGTHTDTQYFGPGTRLTVL.

In this sample, this clone turned up a few times. The V and J genes are TRBV24-1 and TRBJ1-2; D is undetermined. This CDR3 is built from 14 residues. The V gene's germline CDR1 is KGHDR and CDR2 SFDVKD. The ends were cut back, 1 base at V and 4 bases at J, with 9 bases in the middle. The CDR3 DNA follows: TGTGCCACCAGTGATTTTGGGATGGGCTATGGCTACACCTTC. It yields the protein CATSDFGMGYGYTF.